A single sample is the source of the 15 T cell receptor beta chains below, sequenced in a study of tumor and adjacent non-tumor tissue in lung cancer. TCRbeta libraries were built with three rounds of nested PCR, modified from ARM-PCR. MiXCR, run by TCRdb on the multiplex PCR reads, gives a single entry per CDR3 protein. The table lists about 98,000 distinct CDR3 sequences, less than 85% of them singletons. No cell sorting was done before RNA was extracted from the tissue. This non-tumor lung sample came from over 3 cm beyond the tumor edge. Sequencing was carried out using distant non-tumor lung tissue. These TCRs come from a man aged 60-69 years with small cell lung cancer.

As regards this clonotype: The conserved phenylalanine or tryptophan is not found at the CDR3 terminus, so this likely reflects a read error. The V call is TRBV15, the J call TRBJ1-2, with D possibly matching TRBD1 (5 bases). The V gene's germline CDR1 is LNHNV and CDR2 YYDKDF (reference sequence). Trimming took 6 bases from V and 1 from J, leaving 9 bases between them. The CDR3 consists of 13 residues. CDR3 in DNA: TGTGCCACCAGGGAGACAGTTAACTATGGCTACACCCTC. Encoded protein: CATRETVNYGYTL.

Points on this clonotype: One end of the junction varies from germline; a read error may be responsible. The chain links TRBV6-1 to TRBJ2-2, with 11 bases aligning to TRBD2. The CDR3 runs to 16 residues. Per germline, CDR1 MNHNS and CDR2 SASEGT. CDR3 loop: CATTIPGLAVPGKLFF. CDR3 nucleotide sequence: TGTGCCACAACGATCCCGGGACTAGCGGTCCCCGGGAAGCTGTTTTTT.

Comment on this clonotype: An end of the junction differs from the germline gene, which may be a read error. This chain links TRBV6-1 with TRBJ2-3, with TRBD1 identical over 11 bases. The CDR3 runs 16 residues. Germline V gives CDR1 MNHNS, CDR2 SASEGT. The CDR3 DNA sequence: TGTACCAGCAGTGAAAGGGACGGACAGGGGGCGGATACGCAGTATTTT. This encodes CTSSERDGQGADTQYF.

Remarks on this clonotype: The conserved final phenylalanine or tryptophan is absent from the CDR3, which likely points to a read error. The CDR3 here is CASSLLQGWSTDTQYY. CDR3 nucleotide sequence: TGTGCCAGCAGTTTGCTCCAAGGATGGAGCACAGATACGCAGTATTAT. This chain joins TRBV5-5 and TRBJ2-3, with unresolved D. The CDR3 length is 16 residues. CDR1 is SGHKS and CDR2 is YYEKEE in the germline V gene (reference sequence). Trimming left V 5 bases short and J 0 bases short, with 16 bases between.

With respect to this clonotype: The junction shows a germline mismatch at one end, possibly a read error. The chain has TRBV4-2 and TRBJ1-4; no reliable D call. This CDR3 contains 16 residues. Germline assignment: CDR1 LGHNA and CDR2 YNFKEQ. This CDR3 reads CASSQAKHTTNEKLFF. DNA of the CDR3: TGTGCCAGTAGCCAAGCCAAGCACACAACTAATGAAAAACTGTTTTTT.

Details on this clonotype: The junction departs from the called germline gene at one end, perhaps through a read error. V gene TRBV29-1 combines with J gene TRBJ2-2; TRBD2 is a possible D gene (5 bases). CDR3 length: 13 residues. Germline loops: CDR1 SQVTM, CDR2 ANQGSEA. The CDR3 DNA follows: TGCAGCGTTTGGGCCTATCAGACCGGGGAGCTGTTTTTC. Translation: CSVWAYQTGELFF.

This chain's CDR3 is CASRSFKPGGLNRDTQYF. The CDR3 DNA is TGTGCCAGCAGGTCTTTTAAACCGGGAGGGCTTAACAGAGATACGCAGTATTTT. The chain employs TRBV2 and TRBJ2-3; 8 bases map to TRBD2. Germline V gene data show CDR1 as SNHLY and CDR2 as FYNNEI. There are 18 residues in the CDR3. The junction had 19 bases not matched to a gene; V was cut back by 6 bases and J by 5 bases. Combining the CDR3 with reference TRBV2 and TRBJ2-3 gives the whole variable domain EPEVTQTPSHQVTQMGQEVILRCVPISNHLYFYWYRQILGQKVEFLVSFYNNEISEKSEIFDDQFSVERPDGSNFTLKIRSTKLEDSAMYFCASRSFKPGGLNRDTQYFGPGTRLTVL.

As for this clonotype: This is likely a read error, given that the CDR3 carries no conserved phenylalanine or tryptophan at its end. V gene TRBV29-1 combines with J gene TRBJ2-5, with 7 bases that match TRBD2. Per germline, CDR1 SQVTM and CDR2 ANQGSEA. V trimming: 0 bases; J trimming: 7 bases; junction bases outside the gene matches: 14. The CDR3 loop spans 16 amino acids. The DNA for the CDR3 is TGCAGCGTTGAAGAAGGACCACTGGCGGGAGTCGGGACCCAGTACTAC. Translating it yields CSVEEGPLAGVGTQYY.

The rearrangement links TRBV6-2 or TRBV6-3 to TRBJ1-1, with TRBD1 as a possible D gene (5 bases). From germline, CDR1 is MNHEY and CDR2 SVGEGT. The CDR3 loop spans 19 amino acids. The CDR3 DNA follows: TGTGTCAACAGTTACGATAGGGAGCTTTTAGTGGACACGAACACTGAAGCTTTCTTT. It specifies CVNSYDRELLVDTNTEAFF.

This clonotype occurred a few times. The junction and the germline gene differ at one end; a read error may be behind it. The chain joins TRBV11-1 to TRBJ2-3, with 7 positions matching TRBD2. Germline CDR1 is SGHAT and CDR2 is FQDESV (reference sequence). The CDR3 extends over 15 amino acids. The CDR3 region has the DNA TGTGCCAGCAGCTTACGGACTAGGGGCACAGATACACAGTATTTT. Translated: CASSLRTRGTDTQYF.

With respect to this clonotype: This likely comes from a read error, as the CDR3 has no conserved phenylalanine or tryptophan at its end. The rearrangement links TRBV5-4 to TRBJ1-1; D is unresolved. This CDR3 contains 13 residues. The germline V gene encodes CDR1 SGHNT and CDR2 YYREEE (reference sequence). V was trimmed by 5 bases and J by 2 bases, leaving 10 bases between them. In DNA, the CDR3 is TGTGCCAGCAGTTATGAAGCAAACACTGAAGCTTTCATT. It translates to CASSYEANTEAFI.

About this clonotype: As the CDR3 is not closed by the conserved phenylalanine or tryptophan, this likely results from a read error. This sequence joins TRBV11-1 and TRBJ2-1; 13 bases map to TRBD2. Germline V CDR1 and CDR2: SGHAT, FQDESV (reference sequence). CDR3 length: 18 amino acids. CDR3 loop: CTSSSKSRTSGSGNEQFL. For the CDR3, the DNA is TGTACCAGCAGCTCAAAATCGAGGACTAGCGGGAGTGGTAATGAGCAGTTCCTC.

The chain is built from TRBV6-1 and TRBJ1-5; 7 bases are a match to TRBD1. The CDR3 extends over 16 amino acids. With 6 bases clipped from V and 8 bases from J, the junction kept 16 bases outside the gene matches. CDR1 and CDR2 from the germline V gene are MNHNS and SASEGT. The CDR3 coding sequence is TGTGCCAGCAGCAACCCCCTAGTAGGGGGCTCAGAGCCCCAGCATTTT. Translating it yields CASSNPLVGGSEPQHF.

In regard to this clonotype: Germline and junction disagree at one end, which may indicate a read error. The V and J genes are TRBV6-5 and TRBJ2-4; no clear D. CDR3 length equals 13 residues. Germline V gene sequence: CDR1 MNHEY, CDR2 SVGAGI. The CDR3 region has the DNA TGTGCCAGCAGTTACTCTCCACGGGTTATTCACTACTTC. It yields the protein CASSYSPRVIHYF.

In the case of this clonotype: With a much larger clone just one base away, this may be a read error. This rearrangement joins TRBV28 to TRBJ2-2; 7 bases are shared with TRBD2. This CDR3 region has 15 residues. The V gene's germline CDR1 is MDHEN and CDR2 SYDVKM. CDR3 bases: TGTGCCACCAGTTTAGTAGCGGGGAACACCGGGGAGCTGTTTTTT. Protein: CATSLVAGNTGELFF.